The clone carrying this T cell receptor beta chain came up many times. This record belongs to a study of blood T cells in healthy people across ages. The germline V gene encodes CDR1 SQVTM and CDR2 ANQGSEA. The V and J ends lost 5 bases and 0 bases respectively, with 11 bases between them. CDR3 length equals 13 residues. With a J-beta primer mix and a sample-barcoded 5' primer, a second PCR ran about 7 to 12 cycles. TCRdb processed the 5' RACE reads anew with MiXCR; each CDR3 protein has one entry. The sample consists of 550,000 to 650,000 distinct CDR3 sequences, about 28% of them appearing once. This receptor was obtained from an elderly woman in good health. The chain links TRBV29-1 to TRBJ2-7; D not certain. Sequenced sample: blood. This CDR3 reads CSVLTFTSYEQYF. Here the CDR3 DNA reads TGCAGCGTTTTGACATTTACCTCCTACGAGCAGTACTTC.